The clone carrying this T cell receptor (beta chain) was counted many times. Antigen specificity is unknown. This beta chain is off target for a library built for alpha chains, so its abundance means little. The time point here: sample taken at primary tumor resection. The approximately 67 donors had untreated early-stage non-small cell lung cancer. This sample was included in a study of spatial heterogeneity in lung cancer. General study findings and limits: Coverage estimated for tumor T cells reached 7% to 8% for alpha chains and 11% to 15% for beta chains. Tumor mutation count correlated with how many alpha and beta TCRs expanded intratumorally.

This CDR3 comprises 15 residues. Trimming at V came to 6 bases and at J to 4 bases, leaving 6 bases not matched to a gene. TCRdb fed the 5' RACE reads into MiXCR, producing one record per CDR3 protein. Of over 15,000 distinct CDR3 sequences listed, around 5% are singletons. J is TRBJ2-3 and V is TRBV12-3 or TRBV12-4, with TRBD2 identical over 11 bases. The sample in question was lung tumor tissue, obtained at surgery. This TCR came from a female donor with early-stage non-small cell lung cancer. This CDR3 is CASSGTSGPSDTQYF. CDR3 bases: TGTGCCAGCAGCGGGACTAGCGGACCTTCAGATACGCAGTATTTT.